This T cell receptor beta chain was sequenced during a study of Graves' ophthalmopathy and Graves' hyperthyroidism. This clonotype was recorded at least ten times. Trimming at V came to 0 bases and at J to 3 bases, leaving 2 bases not matched to a gene. The CDR3 has 14 amino acids. The germline V gene has CDR1 MNHEY and CDR2 SVGAGI. Researchers took RNA transcripts and amplified TCR beta CDR3 regions from them. RT-PCR was first run with HTBI primers, then multiplex PCR in a second round. MiXCR was run by TCRdb on the multiplex PCR reads, yielding one entry per CDR3 protein. The profile shows a few hundred thousand distinct CDR3 sequences, approximately 18% of them singletons. PBMCs originated in 7.5 to 10 ml of fresh peripheral blood.

The receptor comes from an adult woman with stable Graves' hyperthyroidism. Material for sequencing was peripheral blood. The V gene is TRBV6-5, the J gene TRBJ2-7; 7 positions agree with TRBD1. The CDR3 sequence: CASSYSTGFYEQYF. CDR3 DNA sequence: TGTGCCAGCAGTTACTCGACAGGGTTCTACGAGCAGTACTTC.